Given below is one T cell receptor (beta chain) in context. V was trimmed by 0 bases and J by 11 bases, leaving 11 bases between them. This CDR3 has 12 residues. Per germline, CDR1 GTSNPN and CDR2 SVGIG (reference sequence). These data originate in a study of blood T cell repertoires in COVID-19. Study at large: The United States, Italy and Spain were the sources of the acute and convalescent COVID-19 samples. In each case, the material was cDNA or gDNA derived from T cells, B-cell-depleted T cells, or PBMCs.

In the original workflow: Using reference gene primer amplification, nucleated cell counts were estimated. The table came from immunoSEQ multiplex PCR; TCRdb's copy has only in-frame clones and leaves some out. The V and J calls and clone size are taken from that table; D and trimming were inferred from the DNA. The data show about 250,000 clones, just under 85% seen once. The chain couples TRBV30 to TRBJ1-5; D remains ambiguous. The TCR comes from a man between 45 and 60 years old with acute or convalescent COVID-19. Material: peripheral blood. The CDR3 is CAWSVVEQSQHF. The CDR3 coding sequence is TGTGCCTGGAGTGTAGTTGAACAGTCCCAGCATTTT. The full variable domain, its missing parts supplied by reference TRBV30 and TRBJ1-5, is SQTIHQWPATLVQPVGSPLSLECTVEGTSNPNLYWYRQAAGRGLQLLFYSVGIGQISSEVPQNLSASRPQDRQFILSSKKLLLSDSGFYLCAWSVVEQSQHFGDGTRLSIL.